Each of the 15 T cell receptor beta chains below was sequenced from the same sample in a study of post-analysis software for immune sequencing data. General study points: With TRBV5-6, TRBV5-1 and TRBV20-1 included, about five TRBV segments were more frequent in patients than in controls.

Libraries were made from TCR beta cDNA, and they carried unique molecular identifiers. From the PCR reads, TCRdb called clonotypes with MiXCR, one entry per CDR3 protein. The sample lists hundreds of thousands of distinct CDR3 sequences; approximately 60% were seen once. Their target antigens are unknown. The sequenced material came from blood. Receptors originate from a girl between 2 and 10 years old with multiple sclerosis.

This clonotype was observed a single time. The V and J genes are TRBV20-1 and TRBJ2-5, with D perhaps TRBD1 (5 bases). The V end lost 0 bases, the J end lost 5 bases, and 13 bases lay between the germline ends. There are 14 residues in the CDR3. CDR1 is DFQATT, CDR2 SNEGSKA, per germline (reference sequence). The CDR3 is CSARDLGHRETQYF. CDR3 sequence (DNA): TGCAGTGCTAGAGATCTGGGGCATCGGGAGACCCAGTACTTC.

This clonotype has more than one count but fewer than ten. This chain links TRBV20-1 with TRBJ1-4, with D hard to call. The CDR3 is 15 amino acids. Germline CDR1 is DFQATT and CDR2 is SNEGSKA (reference sequence). The V and J ends lost 6 bases and 4 bases respectively, with 18 bases between them. For the CDR3, the DNA is TGCAGTGCCTCCCCCTATCTCAGCGGTAATGAAAAACTGTTTTTT. As protein: CSASPYLSGNEKLFF.

The chain links TRBV10-3 to TRBJ1-1; D possibly corresponds to TRBD1 (5 bases). The germline V gene encodes CDR1 ENHRY and CDR2 SYGVKD. V lost 6 bases and J lost 5, with 16 bases in between. CDR3 length: 14 amino acids. CDR3 region: CAIRDSTVGTEAFF. CDR3 coding DNA: TGTGCCATCAGGGATTCGACAGTGGGAACTGAAGCTTTCTTT.

This clonotype was detected a few times. The chain combines TRBV12-3 or TRBV12-4 with TRBJ2-2, with 7 bases that match TRBD1. The J segment lost 3 bases and the V segment lost 4 bases, leaving 2 bases of the junction unmatched. There are 14 residues in the CDR3. The CDR3 nucleotides read TGTGCCAGCAGTTCCCAGGGGGACACCGGGGAGCTGTTTTTT. Amino acids: CASSSQGDTGELFF.

The chain recombines TRBV7-9 with TRBJ2-1; 7 bases agree with TRBD1. V lost 0 bases and J lost 0; bases outside the gene matches: 8. CDR3 length: 18 amino acids. CDR1 and CDR2 from the germline V gene are SEHNR and FQNEAQ (reference sequence). This CDR3 is CASSLAGEAGGSYNEQFF. In nucleotides, the CDR3 is TGTGCCAGCAGCTTAGCGGGCGAAGCAGGGGGCTCCTACAATGAGCAGTTCTTC. The full variable domain, in which reference TRBV7-9 and TRBJ2-1 provide the parts outside the CDR3, is DTGVSQNPRHKITKRGQNVTFRCDPISEHNRLYWYRQTLGQGPEFLTYFQNEAQLEKSRLLSDRFSAERPKGSFSTLEIQRTEQGDSAMYLCASSLAGEAGGSYNEQFFGPGTRLTVL.

This sequence joins TRBV29-1 and TRBJ2-7; tentative D call: TRBD1 (5 bases). The germline V and J ends were trimmed by 5 bases and 2 bases, with 16 bases remaining between them. CDR3 length: 14 residues. CDR1 and CDR2 from the germline V gene are SQVTM and ANQGSEA. In DNA form, the CDR3 reads TGCAGCGTTAGCCCCCAGGGTCCCACCTACGAGCAGTACTTC. Its translation is CSVSPQGPTYEQYF.

This sequence joins TRBV7-8 and TRBJ2-1; 7 bases are a match to TRBD2. V was pared by 5 bases and J by 4 bases, with 29 bases of the junction left unmatched. CDR3 size: 22 residues. Germline lookup yields CDR1 SGHVS and CDR2 FQNEAQ. The CDR3 reads CASSPHPGRLAEPQPLYNEQFF. The CDR3 DNA is TGTGCCAGCAGCCCCCACCCGGGACGGCTAGCGGAACCCCAACCCCTATACAATGAGCAGTTCTTC.

V usage is TRBV28 and J usage is TRBJ2-3; weak D call: TRBD1 (5 bases). The CDR3 loop spans 15 amino acids. The germline V and J ends were trimmed by 6 bases and 4 bases, with 17 bases remaining between them. Germline V gene data show CDR1 as MDHEN and CDR2 as SYDVKM. The DNA for the CDR3 is TGTGCCAGCAGCCGACAGATCTCGGGCTCAGATACGCAGTATTTT. Amino acid sequence: CASSRQISGSDTQYF.

The chain couples TRBV20-1 to TRBJ1-5; perhaps TRBD1 as D (6 bases). The V and J ends lost 6 bases and 10 bases respectively, with 19 bases between them. The CDR3 consists of 13 residues. Germline V gene lookup returns CDR1 DFQATT and CDR2 SNEGSKA (reference sequence). The CDR3 spells CSALEGGGVPQHF. The DNA for the CDR3 is TGCAGTGCCCTAGAGGGGGGGGGTGTACCCCAGCATTTT.

The chain combines TRBV3-1 with TRBJ2-1; TRBD1 agrees at 8 bases. Germline CDR1 reads LGHDT; CDR2 reads YNNKEL (reference sequence). The J segment lost 5 bases and the V segment lost 0 bases, leaving 3 bases of the junction unmatched. The CDR3 contains 15 residues. CDR3 DNA: TGTGCCAGCAGCCAAGAAGGGACAGGAAACAATGAGCAGTTCTTC. Translated: CASSQEGTGNNEQFF.

V and J are TRBV18 and TRBJ2-5; maybe TRBD1 (5 bases). V was shortened by 6 bases and J by 11 bases, with 16 bases between the two germline ends. The V gene's germline CDR1 is KGHSH and CDR2 LQKENI. The CDR3 length is 12 residues. This CDR3 is CASSPDRYQQYF. CDR3 bases: TGTGCCAGCTCCCCCGACAGATACCAGCAGTACTTC.

The J gene is TRBJ2-1, the V gene TRBV9, with a weak D call TRBD2 (5 bases). Germline V CDR1 and CDR2: SGDLS, YYNGEE. Trimming removed 4 bases from V and 2 bases from J, with 19 bases in between. The CDR3 has 17 amino acids. The CDR3 here is CASSTRGRATTYNEQFF. The CDR3 DNA follows: TGTGCCAGCAGCACCAGAGGGCGGGCCACTACCTACAATGAGCAGTTCTTC.

The gene calls are TRBV10-3 and TRBJ2-5; a weak D match, TRBD1 (5 bases). Per germline, CDR1 ENHRY and CDR2 SYGVKD. The CDR3 length is 15 residues. The V end lost 4 bases, the J end lost 7 bases, and 19 bases lay between the germline ends. The CDR3 loop reads CAISAGFDLAMTQYF. In nucleotides, the CDR3 is TGTGCCATCAGTGCAGGGTTCGACCTGGCAATGACCCAGTACTTC.

V is TRBV12-3 or TRBV12-4 and J is TRBJ2-1; 8 nucleotides match TRBD2. Trimming at V came to 4 bases and at J to 2 bases, leaving 10 bases not matched to a gene. CDR3 size: 17 residues. The CDR3 region has the DNA TGTGCCAGCAGTTCCCGGACTAGCCCAACCACCTACAATGAGCAGTTCTTC. Residues: CASSSRTSPTTYNEQFF.

The chain links TRBV10-3 to TRBJ1-5; possible D gene TRBD1, 6 bases. This CDR3 region has 14 residues. Deletions cut 4 bases from V and 6 bases from J, with 13 bases between. CDR1 and CDR2 (germline): ENHRY, SYGVKD. The CDR3 loop is CAISGGARGQPQHF. The CDR3 DNA sequence: TGTGCCATCAGTGGGGGGGCCCGGGGTCAGCCCCAGCATTTT.